This TCR beta chain stems from a study of OX40 agonist ivuxolimab in advanced cancers. As for the study in general: Patients were 82.7% male with ages roughly 23 to 79, mean around 61. There were three patients with partial responses, one having hepatocellular carcinoma and two cutaneous melanoma.

Peripheral blood came from all dose cohorts at three timepoints. The germline gives CDR1 DFQATT, CDR2 SNEGSKA (reference sequence). Trimming left V 8 bases short and J 1 base short, with 8 bases between. The CDR3 sequence is 11 residues long. This table comes from immunoSEQ multiplex PCR, and its TCRdb copy is limited to in-frame clones, with some not included. This sample has 55,000 to 65,000 clones; around 90% occur once, and the top ten carry roughly 0.45%. The chain uses TRBV20-1 and TRBJ2-5; no clear D gene. The sequenced sample was CD4+ or CD8+ T cells sorted from blood, obtained in a trial of the OX40 agonist ivuxolimab. This TCR was recovered from an adult with an advanced solid tumor such as melanoma, head and neck, liver or kidney cancer. The CDR3 nucleotides read TGCAGTCAGCAGTTCCAAGAGACCCAGTACTTC. Its translation: CSQQFQETQYF.